A selection of T cell receptor beta chains follows, all from one sample in a study of cytomegalovirus exposure and HLA in healthy donors. Produced via immunoSEQ multiplex PCR; TCRdb's table is partial and in-frame only. Of fewer than 120,000 clones detected, around 76% appear once; the ten largest clones hold around an eighth. The source material was PBMCs. These receptors originate from a man younger than 40 in good health and CMV-seropositive. The CDR3 runs from the conserved cysteine through the conserved F or W. The order of the fields is J gene, D gene, V gene, clone size, CDR3 protein, CDR3 DNA. D genes are given only for firm matches. The size of a clone is reported for some rows only, either as once, few or many, or as a class for expanded clones.

TRBJ2-1 TRBD2 TRBV4-1 . CASSQDEAGGHNEQFF TGCGCCAGCAGCCAAGATGAGGCGGGGGGGCACAATGAGCAGTTCTTC
TRBJ2-1 TRBD2 TRBV5-1 . CASSLGSGGSYNEQFF TGCGCCAGCAGCTTGGGTTCGGGGGGCTCCTACAATGAGCAGTTCTTC
TRBJ2-3 TRBD1 TRBV6-1 . CASSEAGTGADTQYF TGTGCCAGCAGTGAAGCCGGGACAGGGGCAGATACGCAGTATTTT
TRBJ2-1 TRBD2 TRBV7-9 few CASSLGRAGGKIENEQFF TGTGCCAGCAGCTTAGGGCGAGCGGGGGGAAAGATTGAGAATGAGCAGTTCTTC
TRBJ1-2 . TRBV30 . CAWSGGSYGYTF TGTGCCTGGAGTGGGGGCAGCTATGGCTACACCTTC
TRBJ1-1 TRBD1 TRBV2 few CASMRGRTEAFF TGTGCCAGCATGAGGGGGCGGACTGAAGCTTTCTTT
TRBJ2-2 . TRBV11-3 . CASSPRDNTGELFF TGTGCCAGCTCGCCCCGGGATAACACCGGGGAGCTGTTTTTT
TRBJ1-6 TRBD1 TRBV4-3 . CASSQDRGTVYSPLHF TGCGCCAGCAGCCAAGATCGGGGGACAGTATACTCACCCCTCCACTTT
TRBJ2-5 . TRBV10-3 . CAISVGSGELGTQYF TGTGCCATCAGTGTAGGGTCGGGGGAGTTAGGGACCCAGTACTTC
TRBJ2-3 TRBD2 TRBV10-3 . CATSGGGGTDTQYF TGTGCCACTAGCGGGGGCGGGGGCACAGATACGCAGTATTTT
TRBJ2-6 . TRBV2 . CASSELGAGSGANVLTF TGTGCCAGCAGTGAATTGGGAGCCGGCTCTGGGGCCAACGTCCTGACTTTC
TRBJ1-3 . TRBV6-1 . CASSGGPEGGNTIYF TGTGCCAGCAGCGGTGGGCCGGAGGGTGGAAACACCATATATTTT
TRBJ1-5 . TRBV28 . CASSLGQSSLPEPQHF TGTGCCAGCAGTTTAGGGCAGTCAAGCCTTCCGGAGCCCCAGCATTTT
TRBJ2-7 . TRBV12-2 . CASRLTPPTKRRCRYEQYF TGTGCAAGTCGCTTAACCCCCCCCACTAAGAGGCGGTGCCGCTACGAGCAGTACTTC
TRBJ2-7 TRBD1 TRBV4-3 . CASSHTGQAYEQYF TGCGCCAGCAGCCACACCGGACAGGCCTACGAGCAGTACTTC
TRBJ1-6 . TRBV6-1 . CASSSSGAGSPLHF TGTGCCAGCAGTTCGTCAGGGGCGGGTTCACCCCTCCACTTT
TRBJ1-2 . TRBV14 . CASSQDIETHANYGYTF TGTGCCAGCAGCCAAGATATCGAAACACACGCTAACTATGGCTACACCTTC
TRBJ1-1 . TRBV30 . CAGTTGKIRTEAFF TGTGCCGGCACAACAGGGAAGATCCGTACTGAAGCTTTCTTT
TRBJ1-6 . TRBV18 . CASSLGGGNSPLHF TGTGCCAGCTCACTCGGGGGTGGTAATTCACCCCTCCACTTT
TRBJ2-2 . TRBV30 . CAWTVRGTNTGELFF TGTGCCTGGACTGTTCGCGGGACCAACACCGGGGAGCTGTTTTTT
TRBJ2-7 TRBD1 TRBV27 . CASSFEGTGFNEQYF TGTGCCAGCAGTTTCGAGGGGACAGGGTTCAACGAGCAGTACTTC
TRBJ2-1 . TRBV15 . CATKEGRYNEQFF TGTGCCACGAAGGAGGGGAGATACAATGAGCAGTTCTTC
TRBJ2-4 TRBD2 TRBV7-9 . CASSSWTSGGAAKNIQYF TGTGCCAGCAGCTCCTGGACTAGCGGGGGGGCGGCCAAAAACATTCAGTACTTC
TRBJ2-3 . TRBV4-3 . CASSPSGMGGRTDTQYF TGCGCCAGCAGCCCCTCAGGGATGGGGGGACGCACCGATACGCAGTATTTT
TRBJ2-7 TRBD2 TRBV6-5 . CASSYGGGSYEQYF TGTGCCAGCAGTTACGGGGGGGGATCCTACGAGCAGTACTTC
TRBJ1-5 . TRBV28 . CASSLFGSRYGQPQHF TGTGCCAGCAGTTTATTCGGGTCGAGGTACGGTCAGCCCCAGCATTTT
TRBJ1-2 . TRBV5-5 few CASSPERGAVYGYTF TGTGCCAGCAGCCCGGAACGGGGGGCGGTCTATGGCTACACCTTC
TRBJ2-7 TRBD1 TRBV10-3 . CAIRDRGKHEQYF TGTGCCATCAGGGACAGGGGTAAGCACGAGCAGTACTTC
TRBJ2-7 TRBD1 TRBV11-2 . CASSSTGERTEQYF TGTGCCAGCAGCTCGACAGGGGAGAGGACCGAGCAGTACTTC
TRBJ1-4 TRBD1 TRBV4-2 once CATAGGGNEKLFF TGTGCCACCGCAGGGGGCGGTAATGAAAAACTGTTTTTT
TRBJ2-1 . TRBV21-1 . CASSKCRGGGYNEQFF TGTGCCAGCAGCAAATGTAGGGGGGGAGGATACAATGAGCAGTTCTTC
TRBJ1-1 . TRBV7-6 . CASSLGPQGSTEAFF TGTGCCAGCAGCTTAGGTCCGCAGGGGAGCACTGAAGCTTTCTTT
TRBJ1-1 . TRBV2 . CASTERTAWNTEAFF TGTGCCAGCACCGAAAGGACAGCTTGGAACACTGAAGCTTTCTTT
TRBJ2-3 . TRBV7-9 . CASSPIRVTQYF TGTGCCAGCAGCCCGATACGGGTTACGCAGTATTTT
TRBJ2-2 TRBD2 TRBV2 . CAGRALAGAGELFF TGTGCCGGGAGGGCACTAGCGGGGGCTGGGGAGCTGTTTTTT
TRBJ2-1 TRBD1 TRBV9 . CASSVGGSGGAYNEQFF TGTGCCAGCAGCGTAGGAGGGTCAGGGGGTGCCTACAATGAGCAGTTCTTC
TRBJ1-6 . TRBV28 . CASSLEVRGSLHF TGTGCCAGCAGTTTAGAAGTCCGGGGGTCCCTCCACTTT
TRBJ2-2 . TRBV19 . CASSIPGTGELFF TGTGCCAGTAGTATCCCAGGGACCGGGGAGCTGTTTTTT
TRBJ1-2 TRBD1 TRBV28 . CASSSGQVGNYGYTF TGTGCCAGCAGTTCGGGACAGGTGGGCAACTATGGCTACACCTTC
TRBJ2-6 TRBD1 TRBV30 . CAGGQGGDWANVLTF TGTGCCGGGGGACAGGGAGGGGACTGGGCCAACGTCCTGACTTTC
TRBJ1-5 TRBD1 TRBV5-1 . CASSLEGGGSNQPQHF TGCGCCAGCAGCTTGGAAGGAGGGGGCAGCAATCAGCCCCAGCATTTT
TRBJ1-1 . TRBV29-1 . CSVVWGVNTEAFF TGCAGCGTTGTATGGGGCGTGAACACTGAAGCTTTCTTT
TRBJ2-1 . TRBV7-6 . CASSLIGLALGNEQFF TGTGCCAGCAGCTTAATCGGGCTAGCGTTAGGCAATGAGCAGTTCTTC
TRBJ1-1 . TRBV19 few CASGPWPGATEAFF TGTGCCAGTGGCCCCTGGCCAGGGGCCACTGAAGCTTTCTTT
TRBJ1-5 . TRBV19 . CASSIVYSNQPQHF TGTGCCAGTAGTATTGTTTATAGCAATCAGCCCCAGCATTTT
TRBJ2-7 TRBD1 TRBV7-9 . CASRGGTDTYEQYF TGTGCCAGCCGAGGGGGCACCGACACCTACGAGCAGTACTTC
TRBJ2-1 . TRBV11-3 . CASSFRSSYNEQFF TGTGCCAGCAGCTTTAGAAGCTCCTACAATGAGCAGTTCTTC
TRBJ2-2 TRBD1 TRBV2 . CASSVRQGVTGELFF TGTGCCAGCAGTGTGAGACAGGGCGTCACCGGGGAGCTGTTTTTT
TRBJ2-3 TRBD2 TRBV9 . CASSPGTSLRHTDTQYF TGTGCCAGCAGCCCGGGGACTAGCTTAAGGCACACAGATACGCAGTATTTT
TRBJ1-5 . TRBV19 few CASSEVDRRSYSNQPQHF TGTGCCAGTAGTGAAGTGGACAGACGATCCTATAGCAATCAGCCCCAGCATTTT
TRBJ2-3 . TRBV10-3 . CAIRNSDTQYF TGTGCCATCAGAAACAGTGATACGCAGTATTTT
TRBJ2-1 TRBD2 TRBV2 . CASSERLAVHEQFF TGTGCCAGCAGTGAAAGACTAGCAGTCCATGAGCAGTTCTTC
TRBJ2-2 . TRBV7-2 . CASSFRGNTGELFF TGTGCCAGCAGCTTCCGGGGGAACACCGGGGAGCTGTTTTTT